The 26 T cell receptor beta chains listed next were all sequenced from one sample in a study of CD8+CD57+ T cells in acquired aplastic anemia. Sequenced patients had shown CD8+CD57+ cell expansion by flow cytometry. CDR3 and TCR beta VDJ profiling relied on genomic DNA as the template. TCRdb reprocessed the reads with MiXCR, giving one entry per CDR3 protein. The sample consists of about 160,000 distinct CDR3 sequences, less than 50% of them appearing once. Material for sequencing was sorted CD4+, CD8+, or CD8+CD57+ T cells (not recorded which) from PBMCs. Receptors were obtained from a human donor with aplastic anemia.

This chain uses TRBV18 with TRBJ1-2; TRBD1 might be the D (6 bases). Germline assignment: CDR1 KGHSH and CDR2 LQKENI. The CDR3 contains 16 residues. V was shortened by 0 bases and J by 4 bases, with 15 bases between the two germline ends. CDR3 nucleotide sequence: TGTGCCAGCTCACCACCGAGTAGCAGGGGACTCTATGGCTACACCTTC. Amino acid sequence: CASSPPSSRGLYGYTF.

This clonotype has only one observation. The V gene is TRBV15, the J gene TRBJ2-7; D unresolved. Germline V CDR1 and CDR2: LNHNV, YYDKDF (reference sequence). The CDR3 contains 13 residues. Between the trimmed V and J ends, which lost 5 bases and 3 bases, there was a span of 11 bases. CDR3 DNA sequence: TGTGCCACCAGCGTCAGGCTCCTCTACGAGCAGTACTTC. This gives the protein CATSVRLLYEQYF.

This clonotype was found many times. The chain employs TRBV10-3 and TRBJ1-1, with D perhaps matching TRBD1 (6 bases). Germline V gene data show CDR1 as ENHRY and CDR2 as SYGVKD. The CDR3 sequence is 14 residues long. V lost 2 bases to trimming and J lost 3 bases, with 10 bases between them. CDR3 coding DNA: TGTGCCATCAGTGAGGCAGGGGCTGACACTGAAGCTTTCTTT. It yields the protein CAISEAGADTEAFF.

In its sample, this clonotype was seen once. The rearrangement links TRBV19 to TRBJ2-7, with TRBD2 identical over 9 bases. CDR1 and CDR2 (germline): LNHDA, SQIVND (reference sequence). The CDR3 is made up of 16 amino acids. V lost 5 bases to trimming and J lost 0 bases; unmatched junction nucleotides: 8. The CDR3 loop reads CASSPLAGATSYEQYF. CDR3 coding DNA: TGTGCCAGTAGTCCGTTAGCGGGGGCGACCTCCTACGAGCAGTACTTC.

This clonotype has a count of ten or more. This chain joins TRBV7-9 and TRBJ1-2; D gene unclear. From germline, CDR1 is SEHNR and CDR2 FQNEAQ (reference sequence). Trimming removed 2 bases at V and 3 bases at J, with 16 bases between. The CDR3 is 16 amino acids. Here the CDR3 reads CASSLPPDLRDYGYTF. The DNA of the CDR3 is TGTGCCAGCAGCTTACCCCCGGACTTAAGGGACTATGGCTACACCTTC.

V usage is TRBV20-1 and J usage is TRBJ2-3; D remains unclear. The CDR3 length is 13 residues. The germline CDR1 and CDR2 sequences are DFQATT and SNEGSKA (reference sequence). The V gene lost 0 bases and the J gene lost 8 bases, with 12 bases spanning the gap. Here the CDR3 DNA reads TGCAGTGCTAGAGACCGGGCCTTTGGTACGCAGTATTTT. Protein product: CSARDRAFGTQYF.

The V gene is TRBV5-4, the J gene TRBJ1-4; 7 bases are a match to TRBD1. The germline V gene has CDR1 SGHNT and CDR2 YYREEE (reference sequence). The CDR3 runs to 15 residues. With V trimmed by 8 bases and J by 5 bases, 12 bases remained unmatched. This CDR3 reads CARFGVNRGNEKLFF. For the CDR3, the DNA is TGTGCCAGGTTTGGCGTGAACAGGGGAAATGAAAAACTGTTTTTT. Full variable domain (rest looked up from reference TRBV5-4 and TRBJ1-4): ETGVTQSPTHLIKTRGQQVTLRCSSQSGHNTVSWYQQALGQGPQFIFQYYREEENGRGNFPPRFSGLQFPNYSSELNVNALELDDSALYLCARFGVNRGNEKLFFGSGTQLSVL.

This clonotype was observed at least ten times. The J gene is TRBJ2-7, the V gene TRBV6-5; tentatively, D is TRBD2 (5 bases). The CDR3 is 16 amino acids. V lost 2 bases, J lost 4 bases, and 18 bases lay in between. From germline, CDR1 is MNHEY and CDR2 SVGAGI. This CDR3 is CASSYGGSRLEYEQYF. The DNA of the CDR3 is TGTGCCAGCAGTTACGGAGGCAGCCGCCTAGAGTACGAGCAGTACTTC.

This clonotype was recorded once. This may be a read error: a much more frequent sequence differs by one nucleotide. This chain links TRBV12-5 with TRBJ2-1, with D possibly called TRBD1 or TRBD2 (5 bases each). CDR1 LGHNT and CDR2 FRNRAP come from the germline V gene. This CDR3 has 13 residues. CDR3 amino acids: CASVRGTATEQLF. DNA of the CDR3: TGTGCTAGTGTCAGAGGGACGGCTACCGAGCAGCTCTTC.

This clonotype occurred a few times. The chain links TRBV20-1 to TRBJ2-5, with a possible D match to TRBD2 (6 bases). V lost 7 bases to trimming and J lost 4 bases, with 13 bases between them. Germline CDR1 reads DFQATT; CDR2 reads SNEGSKA (reference sequence). The length of the CDR3 is 12 residues. The CDR3 loop reads CSGVGGRETQYF. CDR3 sequence (DNA): TGCAGTGGAGTGGGAGGACGAGAGACCCAGTACTTC.

V is TRBV20-1 and J is TRBJ2-7; 10 nucleotides agree with TRBD1. The V gene end was trimmed by 5 bases and the J gene end by 6 bases; junction bases not matched to a gene: 10. Germline V gene lookup returns CDR1 DFQATT and CDR2 SNEGSKA (reference sequence). The CDR3 is 14 amino acids. CDR3 sequence (DNA): TGCAGTGCTCGACAGGCCGGGACAGGGGCCGAGCAGTACGTC. Its translation is CSARQAGTGAEQYV.

The chain has TRBV5-6 and TRBJ2-6, with D hard to call. The V end lost 4 bases, the J end lost 2 bases, and 10 bases lay between the germline ends. This CDR3 is built from 15 residues. Germline assignment: CDR1 SGHDT and CDR2 YYEEEE. The chain's CDR3 is CASSPDQAGANVLTF. CDR3 coding DNA: TGTGCCAGCAGCCCGGACCAGGCTGGGGCCAACGTCCTGACTTTC.

This clonotype was picked up many times. The chain's CDR3 is CASSLRTGVNTEAFF. CDR3 DNA: TGTGCCAGCAGCTTACGGACAGGGGTGAACACTGAAGCTTTCTTT. J is TRBJ1-1 and V is TRBV7-9; 9 nucleotides line up with TRBD1. Trimming took 2 bases from V and 0 from J; bases not matched to a gene: 1. The CDR3 has 15 residues. CDR1 SEHNR and CDR2 FQNEAQ come from the germline V gene (reference sequence).

There are a few counts of this clonotype. This chain links TRBV10-2 with TRBJ2-5; 9 bases fit TRBD2. The CDR3 runs 18 residues. V lost 3 bases, J lost 5 bases, and 16 bases stayed unmatched. Germline V gene sequence: CDR1 WSHSY, CDR2 SAAADI. The CDR3 DNA reads as TGCGCCAGCAGTGATATGTATAGCGGGAGAGGGTTGGGGGAGACCCAGTACTTC. Translating gives CASSDMYSGRGLGETQYF.

In this sample, this clonotype turned up once. The CDR3 loop is CASRGPDTEAFF. In DNA, the CDR3 is TGTGCCAGCAGGGGACCTGACACTGAAGCTTTCTTT. The chain couples TRBV2 to TRBJ1-1; a possible D gene is TRBD1 (5 bases). CDR1 and CDR2 (germline): SNHLY, FYNNEI. The ends were cut back, 6 bases at V and 3 bases at J, with 8 bases in the middle. The CDR3 contains 12 residues.

This clonotype was observed at least ten times. This chain joins TRBV13 and TRBJ2-5; no clear D. Germline-derived CDR1 and CDR2 are PRHDT and FYEKMQ (reference sequence). CDR3 length: 12 residues. V lost 5 bases and J 0 bases, leaving 4 bases between the germline ends. The CDR3 reads CASSKYQETQYF. CDR3 sequence (DNA): TGTGCCAGCAGCAAATACCAAGAGACCCAGTACTTC.

The J gene is TRBJ2-7, the V gene TRBV20-1; D may be TRBD1 (6 bases). Germline CDR1 and CDR2: DFQATT and SNEGSKA (reference sequence). Trimming removed 6 bases at V and 0 bases at J, with 9 bases between. The CDR3 extends over 12 amino acids. DNA of the CDR3: TGCAGTGCCAGGGACAACTCCTACGAGCAGTACTTC. It translates to CSARDNSYEQYF.

This chain links TRBV7-6 with TRBJ2-7; 9 bases agree with TRBD2. Unmatched junction bases numbered 11, after V lost 1 base and J lost 7 bases. Germline CDR1 is SGHVS and CDR2 is FNYEAQ. CDR3 length equals 16 residues. The CDR3 sequence: CASSLDGGGAVLEQYF. CDR3 sequence (DNA): TGTGCCAGCAGCTTAGATGGCGGGGGGGCTGTGTTGGAGCAGTACTTC.

There are many counts of this clonotype. This chain uses TRBV5-1 with TRBJ2-1; perhaps TRBD1 as D (6 bases). CDR3 length equals 15 residues. V was shortened by 7 bases and J by 8 bases, with 22 bases between the two germline ends. Germline CDR1 is SGHRS and CDR2 is YFSETQ. CDR3 region: CASLIAYHRADEQFF. CDR3 sequence (DNA): TGCGCCAGCCTCATAGCCTATCACAGGGCCGATGAGCAGTTCTTC.

This clonotype has ten or more counts. The rearrangement links TRBV9 to TRBJ2-7, with 9 nucleotides matching TRBD2. This CDR3 comprises 17 residues. Germline-derived CDR1 and CDR2 are SGDLS and YYNGEE. With 4 bases clipped from V and 0 bases from J, the junction kept 11 bases outside the gene matches. In DNA form, the CDR3 reads TGTGCCAGCAGCATGGGGGCTAGCGGGATCCTCTCCTACGAGCAGTACTTC. Its translation is CASSMGASGILSYEQYF.

V usage is TRBV25-1 and J usage is TRBJ1-6; D unclear. V was clipped by 4 bases and J by 8 bases, with 18 bases between them. The CDR3 has 16 amino acids. CDR1 and CDR2 from the germline V gene are MGHDK and SYGVNS. CDR3 in amino acids: CASSANTAGGHSPLHF. The CDR3 coding sequence is TGTGCCAGCAGTGCCAACACAGCGGGCGGCCATTCACCCCTCCACTTT.

As to this clonotype: A much larger clone lies one base from this, so it may be a read error. The chain carries TRBV28 and TRBJ2-5, with 7 bases matching TRBD2. The length of the CDR3 is 16 residues. The germline CDR1 and CDR2 sequences are MDHEN and SYDVKM. V shed 3 bases, J shed 3 bases, and the junction held 10 bases outside the gene matches. DNA for the CDR3: TGTGCCAGCAGTTTTAGGCCTAGCGGAACTAAAGAGACCCAGTACTTC. Translating it yields CASSFRPSGTKETQYF.

This clonotype was counted many times. This rearrangement joins TRBV7-6 to TRBJ2-7; 8 nucleotides agree with TRBD1. Germline V gene lookup returns CDR1 SGHVS and CDR2 FNYEAQ. This CDR3 region has 15 residues. V shed 5 bases, J shed 1 base, and the junction held 7 bases outside the gene matches. CDR3 residues: CASSLGQGWSYEQYF. CDR3 DNA: TGTGCCAGCAGCCTCGGACAGGGATGGTCCTACGAGCAGTACTTC.

The chain carries TRBV5-2 and TRBJ2-1; no DNA check was done on the table's D call, TRBD2. TRBV5-2 is described as a pseudogene. CDR3 length: 16 amino acids. In DNA form, the CDR3 reads TGTGCCAGCAGCGATAGCGGGGGGCGCTCCTACAATGAGCAGTTCTTC. Amino acids: CASSDSGGRSYNEQFF.

The rearrangement links TRBV25-1 to TRBJ2-3, with TRBD1 matching over 7 bases. Germline CDR1 MGHDK, CDR2 SYGVNS. The CDR3 is 15 amino acids. The V gene end was trimmed by 3 bases and the J gene end by 5 bases; junction bases not matched to a gene: 8. This chain's CDR3 is CASSDLRQGGDTQYF. In DNA form, the CDR3 reads TGTGCCAGCAGTGACCTCAGACAGGGCGGAGATACGCAGTATTTT.

The V gene is TRBV12-5, the J gene TRBJ2-1; TRBD1 agrees at 9 bases. The ends lost 4 bases at V and 1 base at J; junction bases unmatched: 2. Germline lookup yields CDR1 LGHNT and CDR2 FRNRAP. This CDR3 contains 15 residues. The DNA for the CDR3 is TGTGCTAGTGGTTCCGGACAGGGGTCCTACAATGAGCAGTTCTTC. The encoded protein is CASGSGQGSYNEQFF.